This entry lists 12 T cell receptor beta chains sequenced from one sample in a study of cytotoxic CD8 clonotypes in ibrutinib-treated CLL. The protocol was immunoSEQ multiplex PCR, while the TCRdb copy is restricted to in-frame clones and leaves out a portion. The table records approximately 13,000 clones, roughly two thirds of them present only once. Sample: PBMCs, taken before ibrutinib treatment. The source of these receptors is a human donor with chronic lymphocytic leukemia.

The gene calls are TRBV5-3 and TRBJ2-6; maybe TRBD2 (6 bases). TRBV5-3 carries the ORF label, with uncertain function. This CDR3 comprises 15 residues. V was pared by 4 bases and J by 1 base, with 9 bases between. Here the CDR3 DNA reads TGTGCCAGAAGCCCGGGGGTTTCTGGGGCCAACGTCCTGACTTTC. Translating gives CARSPGVSGANVLTF.

The V call is TRBV7-8, the J call TRBJ1-3; 8 bases map to TRBD1. V was clipped by 5 bases and J by 4 bases; unmatched bases: 4. Per germline, CDR1 SGHVS and CDR2 FQNEAQ. This CDR3 comprises 14 residues. The CDR3 DNA sequence: TGTGCCAGCAGCCCCCAGGGGGCGGGAAACACCATATATTTT. This translates into CASSPQGAGNTIYF.

This sequence joins TRBV28 and TRBJ1-1; 9 bases agree with TRBD1. CDR1 and CDR2 (germline): MDHEN, SYDVKM. The J segment lost 3 bases and the V segment lost 5 bases, leaving 7 bases of the junction unmatched. CDR3 size: 15 residues. CDR3 DNA sequence: TGTGCCAGCAGTAAGGACAGGGGAGGGGACACTGAAGCTTTCTTT. Translation gives CASSKDRGGDTEAFF.

The rearrangement uses TRBV30 and TRBJ1-1; TRBD1 might be the D (5 bases). Trimming shortened V by 2 bases and J by 5 bases, and 12 bases separated the two germline ends. This CDR3 contains 13 residues. Per the germline V gene, CDR1 is GTSNPN and CDR2 is SVGIG (reference sequence). The CDR3 here is CAWSTGVRTEAFF. The CDR3 DNA is TGTGCCTGGAGTACGGGGGTAAGGACTGAAGCTTTCTTT.

The V gene is TRBV19, the J gene TRBJ2-3, with no clear D. The CDR3 has 12 amino acids. Germline V lookup: CDR1 LNHDA, CDR2 SQIVND (reference sequence). The ends were cut back, 6 bases at V and 5 bases at J, with 9 bases in the middle. The CDR3 here is CASRARLDTQYF. The CDR3, as DNA: TGTGCCAGTAGGGCCAGGTTAGATACGCAGTATTTT.

The chain combines TRBV4-3 with TRBJ1-1, with D possibly TRBD1 on 6 matching bases. Between the trimmed V and J ends, which lost 1 base and 4 bases, there was a span of 16 bases. The CDR3 consists of 16 residues. Germline V gives CDR1 LGHNA, CDR2 YSLEER. The CDR3 loop reads CASSQGGGREGTEAFF. CDR3 bases: TGCGCCAGCAGCCAAGGCGGGGGCAGGGAAGGCACTGAAGCTTTCTTT.

The chain joins TRBV11-2 to TRBJ1-1, with 7 bases that match TRBD1. The CDR3 runs to 17 residues. After removal of 5 bases from V and 6 bases from J, the junction contained 18 bases not matched to a gene. The germline CDR1 and CDR2 sequences are SGHAT and FQNNGV. For the CDR3, the DNA is TGTGCCAGCAGCCCCCCCAGGGGGGCGGCCGCCCTACCTGAAGCTTTCTTT. It is translated as CASSPPRGAAALPEAFF.

This clone was observed a handful of times. The chain is built from TRBV4-3 and TRBJ2-6, with D unclear. This CDR3 is 15 amino acids long. Per germline, CDR1 LGHNA and CDR2 YSLEER. V lost 0 bases to trimming and J lost 4 bases, with 7 bases between them. The CDR3 DNA reads as TGCGCCAGCAGCCAAGATCCGCGAGGGGCCAACGTCCTGACTTTC. Translating it yields CASSQDPRGANVLTF.

The J gene is TRBJ1-2, the V gene TRBV7-2; tentatively, D is TRBD1 (5 bases). CDR3 size: 14 residues. Germline lookup yields CDR1 SGHTA and CDR2 FQGNSA. The ends were cut back, 4 bases at V and 4 bases at J, with 13 bases in the middle. CDR3 nucleotide sequence: TGTGCCAGCAGCTCCGCAGGGTTCGGCTATGGCTACACCTTC. Amino acid sequence: CASSSAGFGYGYTF.

The V call is TRBV5-1, the J call TRBJ2-2, with no clear D. Germline CDR1 is SGHRS and CDR2 is YFSETQ. The CDR3 extends over 11 amino acids. Trimming stripped 1 base from V and 8 bases from J, with 3 bases between. The CDR3 DNA follows: TGCGCCAGCAGCTTGTCGGGGGAGCTGTTTTTT. Protein: CASSLSGELFF.

This clone was counted a few times. The chain joins TRBV7-2 to TRBJ2-7, with D tentatively TRBD1 or TRBD2 (7 bases each). Trimming shortened V by 6 bases and J by 2 bases, and 11 bases separated the two germline ends. Germline assignment: CDR1 SGHTA and CDR2 FQGNSA. The CDR3 has 13 residues. The CDR3 region has the DNA TGTGCCAGCAGGGGAGGGGGCACCTACGAGCAGTACTTC. It translates to CASRGGGTYEQYF. Full variable domain (missing parts from reference TRBV7-2 and TRBJ2-7): GAGVSQSPSNKVTEKGKDVELRCDPISGHTALYWYRQSLGQGLEFLIYFQGNSAPDKSGLPSDRFSAERTGGSVSTLTIQRTQQEDSAVYLCASRGGGTYEQYFGPGTRLTVT.

The chain links TRBV7-3 to TRBJ1-1; D is ambiguous. Germline loops: CDR1 SGHTA, CDR2 FQGTGA. Trimming left V 3 bases short and J 1 base short, with 6 bases between. The CDR3 has 13 amino acids. As DNA, the CDR3 is TGTGCCAGCAGCTTGACGGGGAACACTGAAGCTTTCTTT. Residues: CASSLTGNTEAFF.